This T cell receptor (beta chain) appears in the sequencing data of a study of cytomegalovirus exposure and HLA in healthy donors. Study-level points and caveats: Among donors in an Asian-associated ancestry cluster, a later analysis reportedly found fewer N-insertions than the roughly 610-donor mean.

The PCR had 60 Vbeta and 13 Jbeta primers. Measured with immunoSEQ multiplex PCR; TCRdb has only the in-frame clones, and not every one. This sample carries fewer than 130,000 clones, 80% of them seen once, and the ten largest clones take around 2.9%. V lost 4 bases and J lost 2; bases outside the gene matches: 6. The germline gives CDR1 MNHGY, CDR2 SAAAGT. The CDR3 has 18 residues. Regarding this clone: The target antigen is unknown.

The sequence was collected from a woman aged 55-69 years in good health and CMV-seropositive. The material sequenced was PBMCs. This sequence joins TRBV6-8 and TRBJ2-4, with 15 bases fitting TRBD2. CDR3 nucleotide sequence: TGTGCCAGCAGTTCTGGACTAGCGGGAGGGCCCACCAAAAACATTCAGTACTTC. It translates to CASSSGLAGGPTKNIQYF.